This T cell receptor (beta chain) was recorded in a study of blood T cells in healthy people across ages. For the second PCR, which ran for about 6 to 11 cycles, a sample-barcoded 5' primer and a J-beta primer mix were used. MiXCR, applied by TCRdb to the 5' RACE reads, yields one record per CDR3 protein. The data contain some 760,000 distinct CDR3 sequences, around a quarter of them singletons. Concerning this clonotype itself: The antigen remains unidentified.

The study, taken as a whole, reports: Older age coincided with a roughly linear decline in TCR beta diversity per million T cells. Diversity estimates from one million T cells were considered underestimates.

Another study also made use of these data, one on T cells of mothers and their children. From that paper: A few healthy Caucasian mothers and their six children were the donors. Extracted RNA, in its entirety, went into cDNA synthesis at about 1.6 ug per 15 ul.

Specimen: blood. The sequence came from a boy aged 5-17 years in good health.

Written as DNA, the CDR3 is TGTGCCAGCAGTTTATTTTTTAGCGGAGGGGGCGGCCAAGAGACCCAGTACTTC. It codes for CASSLFFSGGGGQETQYF. The rearrangement links TRBV12-3 or TRBV12-4 to TRBJ2-5; TRBD1 is a possible D gene (7 bases). CDR3 size: 18 residues. Deletions cut 2 bases from V and 1 base from J, with 20 bases between.